This entry concerns a single T cell receptor (beta chain). Its antigen remains unidentified. The isolated RNA, all of it, was reverse transcribed, so expressed TCRB transcripts were what got sequenced. Produced via immunoSEQ multiplex PCR; TCRdb's table is partial and in-frame only. In the table there are under 300,000 clones, roughly 10% of which are singletons. Trimming removed 0 bases from V and 5 bases from J, with 10 bases in between. CDR3 length: 14 residues. The germline CDR1 and CDR2 sequences are MNHEY and SVGAGI. The data stem from a study of beta chain features in type 1 diabetes. General study findings and limits: Still unanswered here is whether HLA type influences TCRB rearrangement. TCRB CDR3 length was moderately but significantly reduced in all four CD4+ subsets of Type 1 diabetes patients. Sampled from patients, naive, central memory and Treg TCRB repertoires appeared more similar than those sampled from healthy donors.

Each of the CD4+ naive, central memory, regulatory and stem cell-like memory populations was sorted via CD45RO/CCR7/CD25/CD127/CD95/CD27. Purity above 95% was achieved in all sorted populations. The TCR originated in a young man with type 1 diabetes. This chain links TRBV6-5 with TRBJ1-2; D perhaps matches TRBD1 (6 bases). Sequencing was performed on naive CD4+ T cells from blood. The chain's CDR3 is CASSYSYREYGYTF. CDR3 bases: TGTGCCAGCAGTTACTCTTACAGGGAGTATGGCTACACCTTC.